These 6 T cell receptor beta chains share one sample of origin, sequenced in a study of T-cell reconstitution after alpha-beta-depleted transplantation in children. Researchers prepared the TCRbeta library using unique molecular identifiers, the study reports. A single record per CDR3 protein comes from TCRdb applying MiXCR to the PCR reads. The sample consists of approximately 240,000 distinct CDR3 sequences, about a tenth of them appearing once. Sequencing used PBMCs from the stem cell graft donor, obtained from the stem cell graft. The receptors stem from a human donor who donated a stem cell graft to a child with acute lymphoblastic leukemia.

In its sample, this clonotype was seen many times. The chain recombines TRBV5-1 with TRBJ2-2; the D gene is possibly TRBD1 (8 bases). Deletions cut 3 bases from V and 0 bases from J, with 12 bases between. CDR1 and CDR2 (germline): SGHRS, YFSETQ. The CDR3 has 16 amino acids. The CDR3, as DNA: TGCGCCAGCAGCTCCACAGGGGGGGCGAACACCGGGGAGCTGTTTTTT. This encodes CASSSTGGANTGELFF.

The rearrangement joins TRBV15 to TRBJ2-3; 9 nucleotides align to TRBD1. After removal of 3 bases from V and 2 bases from J, the junction contained 3 bases not matched to a gene. There are 15 residues in the CDR3. Germline lookup yields CDR1 LNHNV and CDR2 YYDKDF (reference sequence). The CDR3 is CATSSRTGVTDTQYF. The CDR3 DNA follows: TGTGCCACCAGCAGTCGGACAGGGGTCACAGATACGCAGTATTTT.

The J gene is TRBJ1-4, the V gene TRBV5-1; D may be TRBD1 (5 bases). The CDR3 is 17 residues long. In germline, CDR1 is SGHRS, CDR2 YFSETQ. Trimming took 4 bases from V and 0 from J, leaving 16 bases between them. CDR3 sequence reads: CASSLWSAGPTNEKLFF. CDR3 DNA sequence: TGCGCCAGCAGCCTTTGGTCGGCGGGGCCAACTAATGAAAAACTGTTTTTT.

This clonotype was recorded many times. This chain uses TRBV7-2 with TRBJ1-4; unclear D gene. Germline V gene sequence: CDR1 SGHTA, CDR2 FQGNSA. CDR3 length: 13 amino acids. Trimming pared 0 bases from V and 7 bases from J, leaving 6 bases between. The CDR3: CASSLARGEKLFF. The CDR3 nucleotides are TGTGCCAGCAGCTTAGCGAGAGGTGAAAAACTGTTTTTT.

Ten or more counts support this clonotype. The chain employs TRBV7-8 and TRBJ2-1, with D tentatively TRBD2 (5 bases). Germline V gene data show CDR1 as SGHVS and CDR2 as FQNEAQ. V was pared by 3 bases and J by 0 bases, with 12 bases between. The CDR3 is 16 amino acids. The CDR3 is CASSLGAPRSYNEQFF. The CDR3 DNA follows: TGTGCCAGCAGCTTGGGAGCCCCCCGCTCCTACAATGAGCAGTTCTTC.

This clonotype was counted at least ten times. J is TRBJ1-4 and V is TRBV7-2, with no clear D. CDR3 length equals 15 residues. From germline, CDR1 is SGHTA and CDR2 FQGNSA. The germline V and J ends were trimmed by 4 bases and 6 bases, with 15 bases remaining between them. The CDR3 DNA reads as TGTGCCAGCAGCTCCTCAAACGGGCCCGATGAAAAACTGTTTTTT. This sequence encodes CASSSSNGPDEKLFF.